This T cell receptor (beta chain) was profiled in a study of shared clonotypes between healthy human individuals. As for the study in general: Used for every donor were three CD4 naive, three CD4 memory, two CD8 naive and one CD8 memory plate.

About this clone: As yet, its antigen is unknown.

Germline V gene sequence: CDR1 SGHRS, CDR2 YFSETQ. The V gene lost 2 bases and the J gene lost 0 bases, with 18 bases spanning the gap. The CDR3 has 17 amino acids. Produced via immunoSEQ multiplex PCR; TCRdb's table is partial and in-frame only. The data contain about 610,000 clones, approximately 97% of them singletons. Study-wide results and limits: Sampling was confined to blood; repertoires within tissues likely differ.

The sequenced sample consisted of naive CD4+ T cells sorted from blood. The sample's subset: CD45RA+ positively selected. This chain connects TRBV5-1 to TRBJ2-7; weak D call: TRBD1 (5 bases). This sequence originates from a woman younger than 45 in good health. The CDR3: CASSFWNGQGFSYEQYF. CDR3 DNA: TGCGCCAGCAGCTTCTGGAACGGGCAGGGTTTCTCCTACGAGCAGTACTTC.